The TCR beta chain under discussion was sequenced for a study of shared clonotypes between healthy human individuals. The sorted-subset replicate PCRs were given about 200 ng DNA, which is 30,000 or so T cell genomes. The repertoire was sequenced with immunoSEQ multiplex PCR; TCRdb's copy has only in-frame clones and lacks some. The sample lists around 2,000,000 clones; roughly 91% were seen once. Naive CD8 cells comprised CD45RO-negative, CCR7-positively selected cells, excluding terminally differentiated effector memory CD45RA+ cells. CDR1 SEHNR and CDR2 FQNEAQ come from the germline V gene (reference sequence). This CDR3 has 17 amino acids. Trimming stripped 5 bases from V and 7 bases from J, with 23 bases between.

This sequence was found in a young man in good health. Some clones in this sample may be carry-over from other donors' samples. Input material: naive CD8+ T cells from PBMCs. The rearrangement links TRBV7-9 to TRBJ1-4, with no clear D. This CDR3 reads CASSPGGTVTLIEKLFF. CDR3 DNA: TGTGCCAGCAGCCCCGGCGGTACAGTAACCCTCATTGAAAAACTGTTTTTT.